The 21 T cell receptor beta chains below come from one sample, sequenced in a study of T cell responses to AZD1222 COVID-19 vaccine. Repertoires were generated with immunoSEQ multiplex PCR, while TCRdb's copy carries only in-frame clones and drops some. This table holds 130,000 or so clones, approximately 86% found once. This material consisted of peripheral blood, taken 28 days after the second AZD1222 dose. The receptors come from an adult who received the AZD1222 COVID-19 vaccine.

The CDR3 loop is CAISDNGARDTQYF. DNA of the CDR3: TGTGCCATCAGTGATAACGGGGCCAGAGATACGCAGTATTTT. The chain recombines TRBV10-3 with TRBJ2-3, with D perhaps assigned TRBD1 or TRBD2 (5 bases each). Per the germline V gene, CDR1 is ENHRY and CDR2 is SYGVKD. This CDR3 has 14 residues. Deletions cut 3 bases from V and 5 bases from J, with 12 bases between.

The chain combines TRBV7-9 with TRBJ1-5; 8 bases map to TRBD1. V was pared by 5 bases and J by 2 bases, with 2 bases of the junction left unmatched. The CDR3 contains 14 residues. The germline CDR1 and CDR2 sequences are SEHNR and FQNEAQ (reference sequence). In nucleotides, the CDR3 is TGTGCCAGCAGCCTGACAGGGGGCAATCAGCCCCAGCATTTT. Its protein is CASSLTGGNQPQHF. The whole variable domain, remainder taken from reference TRBV7-9 and TRBJ1-5, is DTGVSQNPRHKITKRGQNVTFRCDPISEHNRLYWYRQTLGQGPEFLTYFQNEAQLEKSRLLSDRFSAERPKGSFSTLEIQRTEQGDSAMYLCASSLTGGNQPQHFGDGTRLSIL.

The chain links TRBV29-1 to TRBJ1-1; D ambiguous. Germline lookup yields CDR1 SQVTM and CDR2 ANQGSEA. The CDR3 spans 12 residues. Trimming removed 6 bases at V and 4 bases at J, with 12 bases between. CDR3 protein: CSVYGRITEAFF. Here the CDR3 DNA reads TGCAGCGTATACGGTCGAATCACTGAAGCTTTCTTT.

The genes are TRBV30 and TRBJ2-7; D is possibly TRBD2 (5 bases). Germline CDR1 and CDR2: GTSNPN and SVGIG (reference sequence). V lost 4 bases and J 11 bases, leaving 21 bases between the germline ends. The CDR3 loop spans 13 amino acids. CDR3 amino acids: CAWNLKGARGKYF. The CDR3, as DNA: TGTGCCTGGAACTTAAAGGGAGCTCGTGGAAAGTACTTC.

CDR3 loop: CASSPSVGAGGNTIYF. CDR3 sequence (DNA): TGTGCCAGCAGCCCGAGTGTTGGGGCGGGAGGAAACACCATATATTTT. V usage is TRBV7-2 and J usage is TRBJ1-3; D perhaps matches TRBD1 (5 bases). The CDR3 spans 16 residues. Germline V lookup: CDR1 SGHTA, CDR2 FQGNSA. Deletions cut 5 bases from V and 4 bases from J, with 18 bases between.

The chain carries TRBV19 and TRBJ2-6, with a weak D call TRBD1 (6 bases). The germline CDR1 and CDR2 sequences are LNHDA and SQIVND (reference sequence). The CDR3 is made up of 18 amino acids. Trimming stripped 3 bases from V and 0 bases from J, with 15 bases between. The CDR3 DNA follows: TGTGCCAGTAGTATGAAGACAGGACCCTCCTCTGGGGCCAACGTCCTGACTTTC. Amino acid sequence: CASSMKTGPSSGANVLTF. The variable domain in full, with the rest retrieved from reference TRBV19 and TRBJ2-6, is DGGITQSPKYLFRKEGQNVTLSCEQNLNHDAMYWYRQDPGQGLRLIYYSQIVNDFQKGDIAEGYSVSREKKESFPLTVTSAQKNPTAFYLCASSMKTGPSSGANVLTFGAGSRLTVL.

The chain joins TRBV19 to TRBJ1-1; D perhaps matches TRBD1 (5 bases). With 6 bases removed from V and 0 bases from J, the gap between germline ends came to 14 bases. The CDR3 spans 15 residues. Germline V gene data show CDR1 as LNHDA and CDR2 as SQIVND (reference sequence). CDR3 region: CASSPGGGMNTEAFF. Written as DNA, the CDR3 is TGTGCCAGTAGCCCCGGGGGAGGCATGAACACTGAAGCTTTCTTT.

The chain joins TRBV18 to TRBJ1-1; 7 bases are shared with TRBD1. CDR3 size: 18 residues. With 3 bases clipped from V and 0 bases from J, the junction kept 13 bases outside the gene matches. Germline values: CDR1 KGHSH, CDR2 LQKENI. CDR3 loop: CASSPRQGGRGMNTEAFF. CDR3 DNA: TGTGCCAGCTCACCCCGACAGGGCGGGAGAGGCATGAACACTGAAGCTTTCTTT.

This rearrangement joins TRBV20-1 to TRBJ1-2; perhaps TRBD1 as D (5 bases). This CDR3 is built from 11 residues. Germline V gene sequence: CDR1 DFQATT, CDR2 SNEGSKA (reference sequence). Trimming removed 4 bases at V and 5 bases at J, with 8 bases between. The CDR3 loop reads CSAKGPYGYTF. In DNA, the CDR3 is TGCAGTGCTAAGGGACCATATGGCTACACCTTC.

The genes are TRBV28 and TRBJ2-7; 7 nucleotides line up with TRBD2. With V trimmed by 4 bases and J by 2 bases, 8 bases remained unmatched. Germline V gene lookup returns CDR1 MDHEN and CDR2 SYDVKM. The CDR3 totals 15 residues. The CDR3 loop reads CASSSSGARAYEQYF. In nucleotides, the CDR3 is TGTGCCAGCAGTTCCAGCGGGGCACGAGCCTACGAGCAGTACTTC.

The CDR3 region has the DNA TGTGCCAGCTCACCAAAAGGCCAGAAAGGGCGGGAGCAGTACTTC. Translating gives CASSPKGQKGREQYF. The rearrangement links TRBV18 to TRBJ2-7; D uncertain. CDR1 and CDR2 (germline): KGHSH, LQKENI. The CDR3 is 15 amino acids. V was cut by 2 bases and J by 7 bases, with 18 bases left in between.

Written as DNA, the CDR3 is TGCGCCAGCAGTCCCCTAAAGGGACTAAGGGAACTGTTTTTT. Amino acids: CASSPLKGLRELFF. The chain couples TRBV23-1 to TRBJ1-4; a possible D gene is TRBD1 (5 bases). TRBV23-1 is identified as an open reading frame with a role that is uncertain. Trimming left V 4 bases short and J 12 bases short, with 18 bases between. This CDR3 contains 14 residues.

This clone was counted once. The rearrangement links TRBV9 to TRBJ2-5, with TRBD2 identical over 9 bases. CDR1 and CDR2 (germline): SGDLS, YYNGEE. V lost 3 bases to trimming and J lost 2 bases; unmatched junction nucleotides: 8. The CDR3 runs 16 residues. The CDR3 DNA reads TGTGCCAGCAGCGCCTTCGGTAGCGGGGGACAAGAGACCCAGTACTTC. Encoded protein: CASSAFGSGGQETQYF.

The genes are TRBV27 and TRBJ2-1, with D hard to call. The CDR3 contains 16 residues. Trimming took 3 bases from V and 5 from J, leaving 17 bases between them. Germline-derived CDR1 and CDR2 are MNHEY and SMNVEV (reference sequence). In nucleotides, the CDR3 is TGTGCCAGCAGTTTCTCATTTCTCTCGGTCAACAATGAGCAGTTCTTC. Protein sequence: CASSFSFLSVNNEQFF.

The rearrangement joins TRBV30 to TRBJ1-1; unclear D gene. Deletions cut 0 bases from V and 2 bases from J, with 7 bases between. The CDR3 is made up of 13 amino acids. The germline gives CDR1 GTSNPN, CDR2 SVGIG (reference sequence). The CDR3 is CAWSVQENTEAFF. The CDR3 DNA is TGTGCCTGGAGTGTTCAAGAAAACACTGAAGCTTTCTTT.

This clone was detected a few times. The V and J genes are TRBV19 and TRBJ2-1; 7 nucleotides align to TRBD1. Germline V lookup: CDR1 LNHDA, CDR2 SQIVND (reference sequence). The CDR3 is 15 amino acids. With V trimmed by 1 base and J by 6 bases, 6 bases remained unmatched. CDR3 nucleotide sequence: TGTGCCAGTAGTATAGTACAGGGGAGACGCAATGAGCAGTTCTTC. Its translation: CASSIVQGRRNEQFF.

This chain uses TRBV24-1 with TRBJ2-3; the D gene could be TRBD1 or TRBD2 (7 bases each). The germline V gene encodes CDR1 KGHDR and CDR2 SFDVKD. V shed 5 bases and J shed 0 bases, with 17 bases lying between them. The CDR3 is 17 amino acids. The CDR3 region is CATSGGGTATSTDTQYF. As DNA, the CDR3 is TGTGCCACCAGTGGGGGGGGGACAGCTACTAGCACAGATACGCAGTATTTT.

The chain couples TRBV6-1 to TRBJ1-3; D is unresolved. The CDR3 is 17 amino acids. Germline values: CDR1 MNHNS, CDR2 SASEGT. Trimming removed 3 bases from V and 0 bases from J, with 15 bases in between. CDR3 loop: CASSETELSRSGNTIYF. CDR3 nucleotides: TGTGCCAGCAGTGAGACGGAGCTTTCTCGCTCTGGAAACACCATATATTTT.

CDR3 DNA sequence: TGTGCCAGCAGACAGGACAGTCTCTTCTATGGCTACACCTTC. Translated: CASRQDSLFYGYTF. The chain combines TRBV28 with TRBJ1-2; TRBD1 might be the D (6 bases). CDR1 and CDR2 (germline): MDHEN, SYDVKM. Trimming stripped 6 bases from V and 4 bases from J, with 15 bases between. This CDR3 region has 14 residues.

The V call is TRBV27, the J call TRBJ2-1; D remains ambiguous. The germline V gene encodes CDR1 MNHEY and CDR2 SMNVEV (reference sequence). The V end was cut by 3 bases, the J end by 9 bases, with 9 bases between. The CDR3 sequence is 12 residues long. CDR3 protein: CASSFLGGEQFF. The DNA for the CDR3 is TGTGCCAGCAGTTTCCTCGGCGGTGAGCAGTTCTTC.

V is TRBV7-9 and J is TRBJ2-7; TRBD1 matches 7 bases. After removal of 4 bases from V and 1 base from J, the junction contained 7 bases not matched to a gene. The CDR3 has 15 residues. Germline V gene lookup returns CDR1 SEHNR and CDR2 FQNEAQ (reference sequence). CDR3 sequence reads: CASSSSRDSSYEQYF. The CDR3 DNA reads TGTGCCAGCAGCTCCAGTCGGGACAGTTCCTACGAGCAGTACTTC.